The TCR beta chain described here comes from a study of CD8 T cells in ankylosing spondylitis. Study observations and caveats: A motif of 8 or 9 highly homologous TCR beta variants was seen as apparently characteristic of ankylosing spondylitis blood. The study looked at matched synovial fluid samples from ankylosing spondylitis patients. Disease-linked clones were reported to be significantly enriched there. Disease-linked clones had a CD8+ phenotype and relatively low frequency in peripheral blood.

Comments on this clonotype: The antigen remains unidentified.

Looked up from germline, CDR1 is SQVTM and CDR2 is ANQGSEA. Between the trimmed V and J ends, which lost 6 bases and 6 bases, there was a span of 19 bases. This CDR3 spans 14 amino acids. Quantitative molecular-barcoded 5'-RACE generated the TCR beta libraries. TCRdb ran MiXCR on the 5' RACE reads and lists one entry per CDR3 protein. Among 210,000 or so distinct CDR3 sequences listed, 20% to 30% were seen once. The TCR comes from a male donor with ankylosing spondylitis or in good health (not recorded which). Sample: blood, either unsorted or a sorted T cell fraction (not recorded which). The rearrangement uses TRBV29-1 and TRBJ2-3, with D perhaps TRBD2 (6 bases). The CDR3 is CSVDPPGVGDTQYF. In DNA form, the CDR3 reads TGCAGCGTCGACCCTCCGGGAGTGGGGGATACGCAGTATTTT.